The 29 T cell receptor beta chains presented below share a single source sample, sequenced in a study of T cell repertoires in cytomegalovirus infection. TCRdb independently ran MiXCR on the reads; one entry per CDR3 protein. Of a few hundred thousand distinct CDR3 sequences detected, around 9% appear once; the ten largest clones hold roughly 15%. Input material: PBMCs. These receptors all stem from a human donor in good health (CMV status not recorded). Some clones in this sample may be carry-over from other donors' samples.

The gene calls are TRBV28 and TRBJ2-2, with no clear D. Between the trimmed V and J ends, which lost 7 bases and 4 bases, there was a span of 10 bases. Germline V lookup: CDR1 MDHEN, CDR2 SYDVKM. CDR3 length: 13 amino acids. Written as DNA, the CDR3 is TGTGCCAGCACCGATGCCATCACCGGGGAGCTGTTTTTT. Translating it yields CASTDAITGELFF.

On this clonotype itself: A much larger clonotype is one base distant, so this may be a read error. The chain links TRBV7-8 to TRBJ1-1, with 7 bases lining up with TRBD1. The CDR3 has 16 amino acids. Germline CDR1 reads SGHVS; CDR2 reads FQNEAQ. The CDR3 DNA is TGTGCCAACAGCCCGACAGGGAGTTTATTGAACACTGAAGCTTTCTTT. Amino acids: CANSPTGSLLNTEAFF.

On this clonotype itself: A much larger clone differs from this one at a single base, so this may be a read error. The J gene is TRBJ2-7, the V gene TRBV7-8; D not certain. With 5 bases removed from V and 5 bases from J, the gap between germline ends came to 7 bases. The CDR3 length is 11 residues. Germline CDR1 reads SGHVS; CDR2 reads FQNEAQ. The CDR3 coding sequence is TGTGCCAGCAGCCTCTTCGACGAGCAGTACTTC. Its protein is CASSLFDEQYF.

This clonotype was detected ten times or more. This chain joins TRBV6-2 or TRBV6-3 and TRBJ2-3, with 8 nucleotides matching TRBD2. After removal of 2 bases from V and 4 bases from J, the junction contained 2 bases not matched to a gene. Germline V gene data show CDR1 as MNHEY and CDR2 as SVGEGT. The CDR3 covers 14 residues. CDR3 nucleotide sequence: TGTGCCAGCAGTTACAGAGCGGGGGCAGATACGCAGTATTTT. Translation: CASSYRAGADTQYF.

There are many counts of this clonotype. V is TRBV12-3 or TRBV12-4 and J is TRBJ2-2; tentative D call: TRBD1 (5 bases). V was cut by 6 bases and J by 0 bases, with 11 bases left in between. The CDR3 spans 15 residues. This CDR3 is CASRKGFANTGELFF. The CDR3 DNA sequence: TGTGCCAGCAGGAAGGGGTTCGCGAACACCGGGGAGCTGTTTTTT.

This clonotype was detected many times. The genes are TRBV29-1 and TRBJ1-4; the D is unclear. Germline V gene lookup returns CDR1 SQVTM and CDR2 ANQGSEA. The V end lost 5 bases, the J end lost 10 bases, and 17 bases lay between the germline ends. This CDR3 comprises 13 residues. The CDR3 bases are TGCAGCGTTCATTTGGACCCGTACGGAAAACTGTTTTTT. Translation: CSVHLDPYGKLFF.

The chain combines TRBV7-6 with TRBJ2-5; the D gene could be TRBD1 or TRBD2 (6 bases each). Germline values: CDR1 SGHVS, CDR2 FNYEAQ. With 1 base removed from V and 4 bases from J, the gap between germline ends came to 13 bases. CDR3 length: 15 residues. CDR3 sequence (DNA): TGTGCCAGCAGCTTAGGTACGGGGGCGAGAGAGACCCAGTACTTC. It is translated as CASSLGTGARETQYF.

The chain uses TRBV27 and TRBJ2-6; tentative D call: TRBD1 (5 bases). Germline CDR1 and CDR2: MNHEY and SMNVEV (reference sequence). This CDR3 is 15 amino acids long. The germline V and J ends were trimmed by 5 bases and 2 bases, with 10 bases remaining between them. This CDR3 is CASSMVGPGANVLTF. The CDR3, as DNA: TGTGCCAGCAGTATGGTGGGGCCTGGGGCCAACGTCCTGACTTTC.

This clonotype was picked up many times. This rearrangement joins TRBV10-3 to TRBJ1-1; unclear D gene. The ends were cut back, 3 bases at V and 1 base at J, with 12 bases in the middle. The CDR3 is 15 amino acids. Germline V lookup: CDR1 ENHRY, CDR2 SYGVKD. The CDR3 spells CAISDSGRPNTEAFF. The CDR3 region has the DNA TGTGCCATCAGTGACTCCGGGAGGCCGAACACTGAAGCTTTCTTT.

This clonotype has ten or more counts. The V gene is TRBV7-8, the J gene TRBJ2-7; 9 nucleotides line up with TRBD1. V gave up 2 bases and J gave up 4 bases; unmatched junction bases: 6. The CDR3 contains 15 residues. Germline V gene lookup returns CDR1 SGHVS and CDR2 FQNEAQ. CDR3 region: CASSLIGQGLYEQYF. In DNA form, the CDR3 reads TGTGCCAGCAGCTTAATCGGACAGGGGTTGTACGAGCAGTACTTC.

There are a few counts of this clonotype. V usage is TRBV19 and J usage is TRBJ1-6; TRBD1 matches at 10 bases. CDR1 is LNHDA, CDR2 SQIVND, per germline (reference sequence). This CDR3 comprises 16 residues. J was trimmed by 7 bases and V by 5 bases; bases with no gene match: 8. CDR3 nucleotide sequence: TGTGCCAGTAGTCCCGACAGGGGGCTCGAAAATTCACCCCTCCACTTT. It is translated as CASSPDRGLENSPLHF.

This clonotype has at least ten counts. The chain is built from TRBV6-1 and TRBJ2-7; perhaps D is TRBD1 or TRBD2 (5 bases each). The CDR3 extends over 11 amino acids. The V gene lost 10 bases and the J gene lost 7 bases, with 14 bases spanning the gap. The V gene's germline CDR1 is MNHNS and CDR2 SASEGT. As DNA, the CDR3 is TGTGCCACCCATGGGGGACGGGAGCAGTACTTC. It specifies CATHGGREQYF.

This clonotype was detected ten times or more. The rearrangement links TRBV28 to TRBJ1-2; D unresolved. Per germline, CDR1 MDHEN and CDR2 SYDVKM. The CDR3 extends over 15 amino acids. With 5 bases removed from V and 4 bases from J, the gap between germline ends came to 17 bases. As DNA, the CDR3 is TGTGCCAGCAGTCAACCCACCGGGTTTACCTATGGCTACACCTTC. Translation: CASSQPTGFTYGYTF.

The table lists this clonotype with a few counts. The chain links TRBV5-5 to TRBJ2-6; D unresolved. This CDR3 is built from 16 residues. Germline V gives CDR1 SGHKS, CDR2 YYEKEE (reference sequence). The ends were cut back, 0 bases at V and 0 bases at J, with 7 bases in the middle. CDR3 nucleotides: TGTGCCAGCAGCTTGGGAATGGGCTCTGGGGCCAACGTCCTGACTTTC. It is translated as CASSLGMGSGANVLTF.

This clonotype was seen at least ten times. The chain recombines TRBV25-1 with TRBJ2-7; 9 bases agree with TRBD2. CDR1 MGHDK and CDR2 SYGVNS come from the germline V gene. Trimming cost V 3 bases and J 4 bases; bases outside gene matches: 4. This CDR3 contains 14 residues. This chain's CDR3 is CASSDSGGLYEQYF. CDR3 bases: TGTGCCAGCAGTGATAGCGGGGGTCTTTACGAGCAGTACTTC.

Many counts were recorded for this clonotype. The chain uses TRBV4-3 and TRBJ1-4, with D tentatively TRBD1 (5 bases). Trimming shortened V by 0 bases and J by 5 bases, and 10 bases separated the two germline ends. The CDR3 covers 15 residues. Germline CDR1 LGHNA, CDR2 YSLEER. The CDR3 spells CASSQDGTENEKLFF. The CDR3 DNA reads as TGCGCCAGCAGCCAAGATGGGACGGAAAATGAAAAACTGTTTTTT.

A few counts support this clonotype. V and J are TRBV7-2 and TRBJ2-2, with 11 bases that match TRBD2. Losses at the gene ends were 2 bases for V and 7 bases for J; bases not matched to a gene: 9. Germline CDR1 is SGHTA and CDR2 is FQGNSA. The CDR3 is 17 amino acids. CDR3 bases: TGTGCCAGCAGCTTATTCGTAGCGGGAGGGCCCGGCGGGGAGCTGTTTTTT. This translates into CASSLFVAGGPGGELFF.

This clonotype was observed at least ten times. The rearrangement joins TRBV7-6 to TRBJ2-7; D call uncertain. The V end lost 6 bases, the J end lost 3 bases, and 15 bases lay between the germline ends. The CDR3 extends over 14 amino acids. The germline V gene encodes CDR1 SGHVS and CDR2 FNYEAQ. CDR3 region: CASRPNLNNYEQYF. CDR3 DNA: TGTGCCAGCAGGCCTAACTTGAATAACTACGAGCAGTACTTC. The full variable domain, completed using reference TRBV7-6 and TRBJ2-7, is GAGVSQSPRYKVTKRGQDVALRCDPISGHVSLYWYRQALGQGPEFLTYFNYEAQQDKSGLPNDRFSAERPEGSISTLTIQRTEQRDSAMYRCASRPNLNNYEQYFGPGTRLTVT.

The sample holds many counts of this clonotype. The V and J genes are TRBV7-3 and TRBJ2-7; possible D gene TRBD2, 6 bases. The length of the CDR3 is 14 residues. Trimming cost V 6 bases and J 2 bases, with 14 bases left between them. Germline V gene sequence: CDR1 SGHTA, CDR2 FQGTGA. The CDR3 protein is CASSPLGGPYEQYF. Here the CDR3 DNA reads TGTGCCAGCAGTCCTCTCGGGGGACCCTACGAGCAGTACTTC.

This clonotype was counted between two and nine times. The chain has TRBV19 and TRBJ1-1; the D gene is possibly TRBD1 (5 bases). The CDR3 runs 14 residues. V lost 6 bases to trimming and J lost 4 bases, with 15 bases between them. CDR1 LNHDA and CDR2 SQIVND come from the germline V gene (reference sequence). The CDR3 is CASSLRGSSTEAFF. In DNA form, the CDR3 reads TGTGCCAGTAGCCTCCGGGGCAGCAGCACTGAAGCTTTCTTT.

This clonotype occurred many times. This sequence joins TRBV5-1 and TRBJ2-7, with D perhaps matching TRBD2 (6 bases). The length of the CDR3 is 15 residues. From germline, CDR1 is SGHRS and CDR2 YFSETQ. V was clipped by 6 bases and J by 0 bases, with 16 bases between them. The CDR3 reads CASKTQGGPSYEQYF. In nucleotides, the CDR3 is TGCGCCAGCAAGACCCAGGGAGGACCCTCCTACGAGCAGTACTTC.

This rearrangement joins TRBV18 to TRBJ2-1; D may be TRBD1 or TRBD2 (5 bases each). Germline CDR1 reads KGHSH; CDR2 reads LQKENI. Between the trimmed V and J ends, which lost 3 bases and 6 bases, there was a span of 12 bases. This CDR3 spans 14 amino acids. CDR3 sequence reads: CASSPYGDPNEQFF. The CDR3 DNA sequence: TGTGCCAGCTCACCTTACGGGGACCCCAATGAGCAGTTCTTC.

The chain has TRBV7-8 and TRBJ1-1, with a possible D match to TRBD1 (6 bases). Germline V gene data show CDR1 as SGHVS and CDR2 as FQNEAQ. The CDR3 totals 14 residues. V lost 5 bases and J lost 4, with 14 bases in between. CDR3 DNA sequence: TGTGCCAGCAGCGCGGCGGGGGCGGTCACTGAAGCTTTCTTT. Amino acid sequence: CASSAAGAVTEAFF.

This chain joins TRBV6-2 or TRBV6-3 and TRBJ1-1; D gene ambiguous. Germline V lookup: CDR1 MNHEY, CDR2 SVGEGT. CDR3 length: 8 amino acids. Written as DNA, the CDR3 is TGTGGTCCAGCTCAAGCTTTCTTT. It specifies CGPAQAFF.

This clonotype was recorded many times. The chain uses TRBV20-1 and TRBJ2-1; 12 nucleotides line up with TRBD2. Germline loops: CDR1 DFQATT, CDR2 SNEGSKA (reference sequence). The trim removed 0 bases at V and 2 bases at J, leaving 11 bases unmatched. The CDR3 runs to 19 residues. The CDR3 region is CSARDSLAGGPRTYNEQFF. Written as DNA, the CDR3 is TGCAGTGCTAGAGATTCGCTAGCGGGAGGGCCACGGACCTACAATGAGCAGTTCTTC.

The genes are TRBV15 and TRBJ1-4; D may be TRBD1 (6 bases). Germline CDR1 and CDR2: LNHNV and YYDKDF (reference sequence). This CDR3 contains 14 residues. Deletions cut 0 bases from V and 11 bases from J, with 13 bases between. CDR3 nucleotides: TGTGCCACCAGCAGAGACAAACAGGGCGGGAAACTGTTTTTT. Its translation: CATSRDKQGGKLFF.

This clonotype was observed at least ten times. The chain uses TRBV28 and TRBJ2-3; no firm D call. The CDR3 covers 17 residues. Germline loops: CDR1 MDHEN, CDR2 SYDVKM. With 3 bases removed from V and 2 bases from J, the gap between germline ends came to 18 bases. In nucleotides, the CDR3 is TGTGCCAGCAGTTTCGTGGGCGGCGGTCCCAACACAGATACGCAGTATTTT. Protein: CASSFVGGGPNTDTQYF. The complete variable domain, with remaining parts taken from reference TRBV28 and TRBJ2-3, reads DVKVTQSSRYLVKRTGEKVFLECVQDMDHENMFWYRQDPGLGLRLIYFSYDVKMKEKGDIPEGYSVSREKKERFSLILESASTNQTSMYLCASSFVGGGPNTDTQYFGPGTRLTVL.

This clonotype appeared a few times. J is TRBJ2-7 and V is TRBV28; TRBD1 might be the D (6 bases). The V end lost 7 bases, the J end lost 0 bases, and 13 bases lay between the germline ends. Looked up from germline, CDR1 is MDHEN and CDR2 is SYDVKM. The CDR3 spans 14 residues. Written as DNA, the CDR3 is TGTGCCAGCATTTCCCGGGACAACTCCTACGAGCAGTACTTC. This translates into CASISRDNSYEQYF.

The sample holds many counts of this clonotype. This sequence joins TRBV19 and TRBJ2-3; TRBD1 aligns across 10 bases. Trimming removed 9 bases from V and 6 bases from J; junction bases left unmatched: 6. Germline V gene sequence: CDR1 LNHDA, CDR2 SQIVND (reference sequence). The CDR3 is 13 residues long. The DNA of the CDR3 is TGTGCCAGCTGGGACAGGGGTCCGGATACGCAGTATTTT. It codes for CASWDRGPDTQYF.